The rows below give T cell receptor beta chains drawn from one sample of a study of human T cells and chemical hapten exposure. One entry per CDR3 protein results from TCRdb running MiXCR on the RACE reads. This repertoire shows roughly 50,000 distinct CDR3 sequences, approximately 9.9% found once; its top ten account for roughly 15%. The material was whole blood, obtained in connection with sensitization to the hapten diphenylcyclopropenone (DPC). These receptors were collected from a woman between 40 and 50 years old with alopecia areata. Some clones in this sample may be carry-over from other donors' samples. CDR3s include the opening cysteine and the closing phenylalanine or tryptophan. The order of the fields is V gene, D gene, J gene, CDR3 protein. The D gene is left open where the match is weak.

TRBV7-9,-,TRBJ2-7,CASSLELPGYEQYF
TRBV2,-,TRBJ2-6,CASRDVSSGANVLTF
TRBV29-1,-,TRBJ2-5,CSVGYGQETQYF
TRBV18,-,TRBJ1-1,CASSPESSLSGAEAFF
TRBV28,-,TRBJ2-6,CATATGANVLTF
TRBV6-1,-,TRBJ1-1,CASSEAHGSPEAFF
TRBV29-1,TRBD1,TRBJ2-3,CSVARTGITDTQYF
TRBV2,TRBD1,TRBJ1-2,CASSEPGQGLTNYGYTF
TRBV12-3/TRBV12-4,TRBD1,TRBJ2-7,CASSLAPRQGAYEQYF
TRBV7-6,-,TRBJ2-3,CASSTRTGTDTQYF
TRBV3-1,-,TRBJ1-1,CASSQDPGSNTEAFF
TRBV28,-,TRBJ2-7,CASTNGYEQYF
TRBV2,-,TRBJ2-5,CALQEQETQYF
TRBV6-6,-,TRBJ2-3,CASNRGGSGDTQYF
TRBV11-2,-,TRBJ1-2,CASTAGGDYGYTF
TRBV6-1,-,TRBJ2-3,CASRSVGTDTQYF
TRBV7-2,-,TRBJ2-4,CASSLDSTGGRAKNIQYF
TRBV28,TRBD2,TRBJ2-1,CASSRLAGARGNEQFF